This T cell receptor (beta chain) was found in a study of CD8+CD57+ T cells in acquired aplastic anemia. This clonotype appeared many times. Genomic DNA served as template for TCR beta VDJ and CDR3 profiling. TCRdb re-called the reads with MiXCR, one entry per CDR3 protein. Of roughly 130,000 distinct CDR3 sequences listed, around 50% are singletons. Per germline, CDR1 KGHSH and CDR2 LQKENI. V was cut by 3 bases and J by 1 base, with 6 bases left in between. The CDR3 runs 13 residues. This chain joins TRBV18 and TRBJ2-5, with D maybe TRBD1 (5 bases). Sequencing was done on a sample of sorted CD4+, CD8+, or CD8+CD57+ T cells (not recorded which) from PBMCs. The clonotype was recovered from a human donor in good health, serving as a control. The CDR3 loop is CASSPQGQETQYF. In DNA form, the CDR3 reads TGTGCCAGCTCACCCCAGGGCCAAGAGACCCAGTACTTC.